The 27 T cell receptor beta chains below were found in one sample sequenced in a study of blood T cells in healthy people across ages. Next came a second PCR, run for roughly 6 to 11 cycles, which used a sample-barcoded 5' primer along with a J-beta primer mix. Using its own MiXCR run on the 5' RACE reads, TCRdb lists one record per CDR3 protein. Here the sample spans some 860,000 distinct CDR3 sequences, 56% being singletons. The material sequenced was blood. The source is a man aged 35 to 55 in good health.

The chain employs TRBV12-3 or TRBV12-4 and TRBJ2-3; unclear D gene. V gave up 5 bases and J gave up 4 bases, with 10 bases separating them. This CDR3 is built from 13 residues. This CDR3 is CASSTGNSDTQYF. For the CDR3, the DNA is TGTGCCAGCAGTACCGGAAATTCAGATACGCAGTATTTT.

CDR3 coding DNA: TGCAGTGCCCCCCTTAGCCAAGAGACCCAGTACTTC. Amino acids: CSAPLSQETQYF. The rearrangement uses TRBV20-1 and TRBJ2-5; D is unclear. Germline CDR1 and CDR2: DFQATT and SNEGSKA (reference sequence). Trimming left V 6 bases short and J 1 base short, with 9 bases between. The CDR3 runs 12 residues.

A word on this clonotype: A much larger clonotype is one base distant, so this may be a read error. The rearrangement uses TRBV27 and TRBJ1-5; D is unclear. CDR1 is MNHEY, CDR2 SMNVEV, per germline (reference sequence). V lost 3 bases and J 9 bases, leaving 12 bases between the germline ends. The CDR3 runs 13 residues. This chain's CDR3 is CASSFGWDRPQHF. In DNA form, the CDR3 reads TGTGCCAGCAGTTTCGGATGGGATCGGCCCCAGCATTTT.

This clonotype appeared a few times. The rearrangement joins TRBV7-2 to TRBJ2-1; D assignment may be TRBD1 or TRBD2 (7 bases each). Trimming left V 5 bases short and J 6 bases short, with 20 bases between. Germline CDR1 reads SGHTA; CDR2 reads FQGNSA. The CDR3 runs 16 residues. DNA for the CDR3: TGTGCCAGCAGCGCAGGACAGGCTAGCGGTACCAATGAGCAGTTCTTC. This encodes CASSAGQASGTNEQFF.

V gene TRBV28 combines with J gene TRBJ1-2; weak D call: TRBD1 (5 bases). Between the trimmed V and J ends, which lost 7 bases and 4 bases, there was a span of 16 bases. CDR1 is MDHEN and CDR2 is SYDVKM in the germline V gene. The length of the CDR3 is 14 residues. The chain's CDR3 is CASTPGQGFYGYTF. Here the CDR3 DNA reads TGTGCCAGCACCCCCGGCCAGGGTTTCTATGGCTACACCTTC.

The CDR3 region is CASSQNTNLGGEAFF. The CDR3 nucleotides are TGTGCCAGCAGCCAAAACACTAATCTCGGCGGTGAAGCTTTCTTT. V and J are TRBV7-2 and TRBJ1-1; no firm D call. V was shortened by 5 bases and J by 7 bases, with 20 bases between the two germline ends. Germline loops: CDR1 SGHTA, CDR2 FQGNSA. The CDR3 is 15 amino acids.

This clonotype showed up many times. This chain joins TRBV6-6 and TRBJ2-5; D gene uncertain. The V end was cut by 5 bases, the J end by 2 bases, with 6 bases between. The CDR3 contains 12 residues. The germline CDR1 and CDR2 sequences are MNHNY and SVGAGI (reference sequence). The CDR3 loop is CASSGAQETQYF. The CDR3 nucleotides read TGTGCCAGCAGTGGCGCACAAGAGACCCAGTACTTC.

The genes are TRBV29-1 and TRBJ2-5; 9 bases agree with TRBD2. The CDR3 has 13 residues. Germline trimming cut 0 bases from V and 4 bases from J; bases unmatched to any gene: 0. Germline CDR1 and CDR2: SQVTM and ANQGSEA. DNA of the CDR3: TGCAGCGTTGAAGAACTAGCGGGAGAGACCCAGTACTTC. Residues: CSVEELAGETQYF.

The chain couples TRBV12-3 or TRBV12-4 to TRBJ2-7; TRBD1 or TRBD2 may be the D gene (5 bases each). The CDR3 loop spans 14 amino acids. The V end lost 7 bases, the J end lost 6 bases, and 19 bases lay between the germline ends. The CDR3 bases are TGTGCCAGCACCCTGGGAGTCAGGGTTGCCGAGCAGTACTTC. Amino acids: CASTLGVRVAEQYF.

This clonotype was detected only once. This rearrangement joins TRBV6-1 to TRBJ1-2; no definite D call. Between the trimmed V and J ends, which lost 0 bases and 4 bases, there was a span of 6 bases. The CDR3 loop spans 13 amino acids. The germline CDR1 and CDR2 sequences are MNHNS and SASEGT. CDR3: CASSEARSYGYTF. Written as DNA, the CDR3 is TGTGCCAGCAGTGAAGCACGGAGCTATGGCTACACCTTC.

This clonotype was detected a few times. The chain combines TRBV3-1 with TRBJ2-5, with D perhaps matching TRBD1 or TRBD2 (5 bases each). Germline values: CDR1 LGHDT, CDR2 YNNKEL (reference sequence). This CDR3 comprises 15 residues. Deletions cut 4 bases from V and 3 bases from J, with 15 bases between. Here the CDR3 DNA reads TGTGCCAGCAGCCTTTGGGGACCCGGGAAAGAGACCCAGTACTTC. Amino acids: CASSLWGPGKETQYF.

This clonotype was counted a few times. J is TRBJ2-5 and V is TRBV25-1; TRBD2 matches 8 bases. Gene TRBJ2-7 matches the end of the DNA better, so the J call may be wrong. This CDR3 region has 17 residues. Germline values: CDR1 MGHDK, CDR2 SYGVNS. In nucleotides, the CDR3 is TGTGCCAGCAGTGCCCGGTCCACTACTAGCGGAAATTACGAGCAGTACTTC. It encodes CASSARSTTSGNYEQYF.

The chain carries TRBV9 and TRBJ2-3, with 10 nucleotides matching TRBD2. CDR3 length: 17 residues. J gave up 5 bases and V 2 bases, and 11 bases lay outside the gene matches. Germline values: CDR1 SGDLS, CDR2 YYNGEE. Here the CDR3 reads CASSVSRLAGLLDTQYF. The CDR3 DNA reads TGTGCCAGCAGCGTTTCGAGACTAGCGGGTCTCTTAGATACGCAGTATTTT.

This clonotype came up a few times. CDR3 DNA sequence: TGTGCCAGCAGCAAGCCGGGAACAGTGTACGAGCAGTACTTC. Translating it yields CASSKPGTVYEQYF. This chain joins TRBV5-6 and TRBJ2-7; possibly TRBD2 for D (5 bases). V was clipped by 4 bases and J by 4 bases, with 15 bases between them. CDR1 and CDR2 from the germline V gene are SGHDT and YYEEEE. The CDR3 contains 14 residues.

The chain carries TRBV29-1 and TRBJ1-5; D is perhaps TRBD1 (5 bases). V lost 4 bases and J 5 bases, leaving 15 bases between the germline ends. Germline lookup yields CDR1 SQVTM and CDR2 ANQGSEA. CDR3 length equals 14 residues. The CDR3 DNA is TGCAGCGTTGGGGCAGGGAGAAGGGATCAGCCCCAGCATTTT. This codes for CSVGAGRRDQPQHF.

The sample holds one count of this clonotype. V usage is TRBV20-1 and J usage is TRBJ2-7, with 7 bases fitting TRBD1. V was pared by 3 bases and J by 0 bases, with 5 bases of the junction left unmatched. Germline-derived CDR1 and CDR2 are DFQATT and SNEGSKA (reference sequence). CDR3 length equals 14 residues. The CDR3 coding sequence is TGCAGTGCTAGTCCGGGGACAGCCTCCTACGAGCAGTACTTC. Translating it yields CSASPGTASYEQYF.

This chain connects TRBV6-2 or TRBV6-3 to TRBJ2-5, with no clear D. The CDR3 has 16 amino acids. The germline V and J ends were trimmed by 5 bases and 5 bases, with 21 bases remaining between them. Germline V gives CDR1 MNHEY, CDR2 SVGEGT. The DNA of the CDR3 is TGTGCCAGCAGTCCCTCCGGAATCGTTCAGGTGGAGACCCAGTACTTC. Protein sequence: CASSPSGIVQVETQYF.

The chain combines TRBV27 with TRBJ2-7; unclear D gene. Germline assignment: CDR1 MNHEY and CDR2 SMNVEV (reference sequence). The CDR3 covers 13 residues. V was cut by 4 bases and J by 1 base, with 8 bases left in between. CDR3 sequence reads: CASSSQASYEQYF. Here the CDR3 DNA reads TGTGCCAGCAGTTCCCAGGCGTCCTACGAGCAGTACTTC.

J is TRBJ2-5 and V is TRBV5-1; weak D call: TRBD1 (6 bases). The assigned J gene may be wrong: the sequence end matches TRBJ2-7 better. This CDR3 spans 15 amino acids. Germline V lookup: CDR1 SGHRS, CDR2 YFSETQ. The CDR3 coding sequence is TGCGCCAGCAGCTTGGGCCAGGGGATCCCCTACGAGCAGTACTTC. Protein: CASSLGQGIPYEQYF.

The chain links TRBV9 to TRBJ2-1; no firm D call. Germline V lookup: CDR1 SGDLS, CDR2 YYNGEE. This CDR3 has 14 residues. The V end was cut by 2 bases, the J end by 6 bases, with 12 bases between. CDR3 residues: CASSVQDTVNEQFF. The CDR3 bases are TGTGCCAGCAGCGTCCAAGACACAGTCAATGAGCAGTTCTTC.

V usage is TRBV6-5 and J usage is TRBJ2-1, with 8 positions matching TRBD1. The V segment lost 4 bases and the J segment 7 bases; nucleotides outside the gene matches: 6. This CDR3 comprises 14 residues. Per the germline V gene, CDR1 is MNHEY and CDR2 is SVGAGI. CDR3 sequence: CASSFGTGLNEQFF. CDR3 nucleotides: TGTGCCAGCAGTTTCGGGACAGGTTTAAATGAGCAGTTCTTC.

The rearrangement uses TRBV5-1 and TRBJ2-4; a weak D match, TRBD1 (6 bases). The CDR3 consists of 15 residues. V was clipped by 0 bases and J by 6 bases, with 13 bases between them. Germline V gives CDR1 SGHRS, CDR2 YFSETQ. CDR3 in amino acids: CASSLATGQTNIQYF. The CDR3 DNA follows: TGCGCCAGCAGCTTGGCGACCGGACAGACAAACATTCAGTACTTC. Complete variable domain (other parts from reference TRBV5-1 and TRBJ2-4): KAGVTQTPRYLIKTRGQQVTLSCSPISGHRSVSWYQQTPGQGLQFLFEYFSETQRNKGNFPGRFSGRQFSNSRSEMNVSTLELGDSALYLCASSLATGQTNIQYFGAGTRLSVL.

The chain uses TRBV5-1 and TRBJ2-7; 10 bases fit TRBD2. CDR3 length: 17 residues. The germline CDR1 and CDR2 sequences are SGHRS and YFSETQ. V dropped 4 bases and J dropped 7; count of bases not matched to a gene: 17. CDR3 amino acids: CASSRGTLAGAYNEQYF. The CDR3 coding sequence is TGCGCCAGCAGCCGAGGGACTCTAGCGGGAGCCTACAATGAGCAGTACTTC.

This clonotype was counted only a few times. This rearrangement joins TRBV4-1 to TRBJ2-7; 9 positions match TRBD1. Germline values: CDR1 MGHRA, CDR2 YSYEKL. V trimming: 5 bases; J trimming: 3 bases; junction bases outside the gene matches: 8. This CDR3 region has 15 residues. The CDR3 DNA follows: TGCGCCAGCAGCAACCGGGACAGGGTGGACTACGAGCAGTACTTC. Translated: CASSNRDRVDYEQYF.

This clonotype was detected only a few times. The chain carries TRBV14 and TRBJ2-7, with unresolved D. Germline V gene data show CDR1 as SGHDN and CDR2 as FVKESK. Trimming removed 6 bases from V and 3 bases from J, with 9 bases in between. The CDR3 covers 12 residues. CDR3 protein: CASSIFYYEQYF. The CDR3 bases are TGTGCCAGCAGTATATTCTACTACGAGCAGTACTTC.

This CDR3 reads CASSLSRKRQDPNYGYTF. The CDR3 region has the DNA TGTGCCAGCAGTTTATCCCGAAAAAGACAGGACCCAAACTATGGCTACACCTTC. The J gene is TRBJ1-2, the V gene TRBV28, with D perhaps TRBD1 (6 bases). This CDR3 is built from 18 residues. Germline lookup yields CDR1 MDHEN and CDR2 SYDVKM. The V end lost 1 base, the J end lost 2 bases, and 20 bases lay between the germline ends.

The chain links TRBV7-9 to TRBJ2-3; D is ambiguous. The V end lost 4 bases, the J end lost 0 bases, and 5 bases lay between the germline ends. The CDR3 extends over 13 amino acids. Germline V CDR1 and CDR2: SEHNR, FQNEAQ (reference sequence). CDR3 in DNA: TGTGCCAGCAGCTATCAGAGCACAGATACGCAGTATTTT. Translation: CASSYQSTDTQYF. Drawing the rest from reference TRBV7-9 and TRBJ2-3, the complete variable domain is DTGVSQNPRHKITKRGQNVTFRCDPISEHNRLYWYRQTLGQGPEFLTYFQNEAQLEKSRLLSDRFSAERPKGSFSTLEIQRTEQGDSAMYLCASSYQSTDTQYFGPGTRLTVL.